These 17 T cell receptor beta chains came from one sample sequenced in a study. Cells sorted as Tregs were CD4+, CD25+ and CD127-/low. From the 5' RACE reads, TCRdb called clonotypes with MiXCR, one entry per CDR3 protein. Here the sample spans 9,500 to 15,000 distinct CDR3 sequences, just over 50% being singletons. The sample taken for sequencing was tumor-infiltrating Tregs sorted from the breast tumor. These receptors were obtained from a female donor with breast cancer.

The DNA of the CDR3 is TGTGCCAGCAGTTCGGACAGCTTTACGCAGTATTTT. Translating it yields CASSSDSFTQYF. The chain joins TRBV6-5 to TRBJ2-3, with D perhaps TRBD1 (6 bases). The germline gives CDR1 MNHEY, CDR2 SVGAGI. This CDR3 comprises 12 residues. The V gene lost 4 bases and the J gene lost 8 bases, with 10 bases spanning the gap.

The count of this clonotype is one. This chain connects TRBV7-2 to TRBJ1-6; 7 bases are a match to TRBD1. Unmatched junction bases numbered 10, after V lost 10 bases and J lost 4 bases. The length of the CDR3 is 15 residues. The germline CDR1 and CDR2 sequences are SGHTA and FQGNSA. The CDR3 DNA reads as TGTGCCACCACAACCAACAGGGGATATAATTCACCCCTCCACTTT. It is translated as CATTTNRGYNSPLHF.

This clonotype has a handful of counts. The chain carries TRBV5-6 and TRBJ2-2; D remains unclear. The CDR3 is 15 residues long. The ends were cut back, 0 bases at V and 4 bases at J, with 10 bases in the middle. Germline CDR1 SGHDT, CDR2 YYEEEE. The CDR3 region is CASSLEEIPTGELFF. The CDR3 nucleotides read TGTGCCAGCAGCTTGGAGGAGATTCCCACCGGGGAGCTGTTTTTT.

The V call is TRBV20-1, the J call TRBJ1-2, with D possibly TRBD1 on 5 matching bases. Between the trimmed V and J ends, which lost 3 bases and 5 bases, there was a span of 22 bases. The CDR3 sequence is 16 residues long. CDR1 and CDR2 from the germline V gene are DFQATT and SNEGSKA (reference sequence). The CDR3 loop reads CSASQETSGNPYGYTF. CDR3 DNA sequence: TGCAGTGCTAGCCAAGAGACCTCAGGGAACCCTTATGGCTACACCTTC.

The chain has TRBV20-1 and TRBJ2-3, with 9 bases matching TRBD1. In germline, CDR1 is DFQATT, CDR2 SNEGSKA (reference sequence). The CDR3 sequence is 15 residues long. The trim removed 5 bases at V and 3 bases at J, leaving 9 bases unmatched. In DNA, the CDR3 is TGCAGTGCTTGGACCGGGACAGGGTTGACAGATACGCAGTATTTT. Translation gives CSAWTGTGLTDTQYF.

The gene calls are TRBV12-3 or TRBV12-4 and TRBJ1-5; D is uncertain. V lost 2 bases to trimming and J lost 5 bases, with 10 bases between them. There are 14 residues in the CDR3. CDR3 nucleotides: TGTGCCAGCAGTTTATTTCGCGAAGATCAGCCCCAGCATTTT. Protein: CASSLFREDQPQHF.

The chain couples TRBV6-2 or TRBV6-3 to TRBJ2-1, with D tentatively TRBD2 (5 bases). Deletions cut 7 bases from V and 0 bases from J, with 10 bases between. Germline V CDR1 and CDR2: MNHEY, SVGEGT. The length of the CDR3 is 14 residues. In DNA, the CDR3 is TGTGCCAGCATAGAGGCGGGCTCCTACAATGAGCAGTTCTTC. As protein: CASIEAGSYNEQFF.

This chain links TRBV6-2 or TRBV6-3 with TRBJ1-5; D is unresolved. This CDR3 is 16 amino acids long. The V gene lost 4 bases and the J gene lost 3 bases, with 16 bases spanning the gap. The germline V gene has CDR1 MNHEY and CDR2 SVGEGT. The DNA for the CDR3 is TGTGCCAGCAGTTCGACGACTAGTTGGGACAATCAGCCCCAGCATTTT. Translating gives CASSSTTSWDNQPQHF.

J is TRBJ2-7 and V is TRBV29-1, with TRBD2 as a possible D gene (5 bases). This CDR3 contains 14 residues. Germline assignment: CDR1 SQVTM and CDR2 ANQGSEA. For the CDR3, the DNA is TGCAGCGTTTCGAGGACTCGCGGGTCCTACAAGCAGTACGTC. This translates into CSVSRTRGSYKQYV.

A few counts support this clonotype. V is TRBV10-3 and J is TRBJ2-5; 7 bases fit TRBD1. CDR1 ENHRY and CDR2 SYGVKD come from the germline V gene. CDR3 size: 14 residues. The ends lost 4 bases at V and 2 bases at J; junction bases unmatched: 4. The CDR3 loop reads CAISGLQGQETQYF. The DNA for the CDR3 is TGTGCCATCAGTGGCTTACAGGGGCAAGAGACCCAGTACTTC.

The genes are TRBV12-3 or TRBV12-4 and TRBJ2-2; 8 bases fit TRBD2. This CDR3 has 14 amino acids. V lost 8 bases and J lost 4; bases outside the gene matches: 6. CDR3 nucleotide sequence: TGTGCCAGCGGCCATAGCGGGACCACCGGGGAGCTGTTTTTT. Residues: CASGHSGTTGELFF.

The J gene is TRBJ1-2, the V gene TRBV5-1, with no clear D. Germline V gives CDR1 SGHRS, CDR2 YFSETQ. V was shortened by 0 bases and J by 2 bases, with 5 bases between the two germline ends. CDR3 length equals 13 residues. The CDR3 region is CASSLDPNYGYTF. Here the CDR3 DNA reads TGCGCCAGCAGCTTGGACCCGAACTATGGCTACACCTTC.

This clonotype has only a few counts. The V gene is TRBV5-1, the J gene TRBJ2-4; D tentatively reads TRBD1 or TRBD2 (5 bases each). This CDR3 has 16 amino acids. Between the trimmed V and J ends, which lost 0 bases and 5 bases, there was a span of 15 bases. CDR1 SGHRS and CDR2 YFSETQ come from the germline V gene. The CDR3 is CASSLELGASENIQYF. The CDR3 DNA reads TGCGCCAGCAGCTTGGAACTAGGGGCTTCGGAAAACATTCAGTACTTC.

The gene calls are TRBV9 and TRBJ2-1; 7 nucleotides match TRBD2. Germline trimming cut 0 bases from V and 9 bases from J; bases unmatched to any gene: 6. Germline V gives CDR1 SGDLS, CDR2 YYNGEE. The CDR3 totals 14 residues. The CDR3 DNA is TGTGCCAGCAGCGTAGGACTAGCTAGTGGTGAGCAGTTCTTC. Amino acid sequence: CASSVGLASGEQFF.

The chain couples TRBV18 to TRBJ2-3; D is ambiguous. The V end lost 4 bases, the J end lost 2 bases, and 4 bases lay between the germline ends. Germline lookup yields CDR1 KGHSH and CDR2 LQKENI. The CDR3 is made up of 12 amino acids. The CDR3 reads CASSRTTDTQYF. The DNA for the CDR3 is TGTGCCAGCTCACGAACCACAGATACGCAGTATTTT.

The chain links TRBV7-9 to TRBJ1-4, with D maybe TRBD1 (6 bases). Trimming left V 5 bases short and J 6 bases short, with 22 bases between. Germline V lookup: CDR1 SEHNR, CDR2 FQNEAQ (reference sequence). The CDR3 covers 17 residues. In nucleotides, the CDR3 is TGTGCCAGCAGCGATTATTTGGGCCAGGGGTTAGATGAAAAACTGTTTTTT. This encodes CASSDYLGQGLDEKLFF.

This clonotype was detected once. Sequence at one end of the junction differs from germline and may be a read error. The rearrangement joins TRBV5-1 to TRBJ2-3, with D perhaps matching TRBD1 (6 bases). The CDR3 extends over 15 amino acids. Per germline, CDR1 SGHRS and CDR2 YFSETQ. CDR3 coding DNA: TGCGCCAGCAGCTCTGCCGCCCTAGTGACAGGTACGCAGTATTTT. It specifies CASSSAALVTGTQYF.